The T cell receptor (beta chain) described here comes from a study of T-cell memory formation after mild COVID-19. Overall study: The TCR clusters were mostly specific to one donor.

Germline loops: CDR1 MGHRA, CDR2 YSYEKL. The germline V and J ends were trimmed by 4 bases and 0 bases, with 12 bases remaining between them. The CDR3 extends over 15 amino acids. Study-wide findings and caveats: Nothing confirmed that second-wave clones peaking on day 37 were specific for SARS-CoV-2. Pre-infection memory showed some responding clones, and this suggested that cross-reactive memory joined.

5'RACE primed from the constant segment yielded TCR alpha and TCR beta cDNA libraries bearing sample barcodes and UMIs. TCRdb reprocessed the 5' RACE reads with MiXCR, giving one entry per CDR3 protein. The table records approximately 89,000 distinct CDR3 sequences, more than 10% of them present only once. A remark on this clonotype: The antigen is unknown.

The chain carries TRBV4-1 and TRBJ1-1; D might be TRBD1 (6 bases). This clonotype originated in a man aged 18 to 29 who had mild COVID-19 (a few samples of this study predate the infection). Cell type and time point are not known. The sequenced sample was PBMCs or a T cell subset sorted from them (not recorded which). The CDR3: CASSLSQGLNTEAFF. DNA of the CDR3: TGCGCCAGCAGCCTAAGTCAGGGGCTGAACACTGAAGCTTTCTTT.